This T cell receptor (beta chain) was sequenced for a study of T cells after yellow fever vaccination. Regarding this clonotype: Antigen: not known.

Study conclusions and caveats: The CD4 and CD8 compartments had a small share of their clonotypes in common. Compared with primary, the secondary response was weaker and peaked at day 5, not 15. Clones that expanded after primary vaccination mostly reappeared after the booster (around 96% CD4, 80% to 90% CD8).

This CDR3 is 13 amino acids long. The V gene's germline CDR1 is LGHNT and CDR2 FRNRAP. The germline V and J ends were trimmed by 8 bases and 3 bases, with 13 bases remaining between them. 5'RACE template switching produced TCR cDNA carrying a universal primer site and UMIs. Each CDR3 protein gets one entry after TCRdb re-called the 5' RACE reads with MiXCR. The table records some 560,000 distinct CDR3 sequences, approximately 16% of them present only once. This chain uses TRBV12-5 with TRBJ1-1; D might be TRBD1 (6 bases). The sample consisted of PBMCs, taken less than 6 days after the first yellow fever vaccination. The sequence derives from a man younger than 35 who received the YFV17D yellow fever vaccine. As DNA, the CDR3 is TGTGCTAGTACCCGGGGGCGGGACACTGAAGCTTTCTTT. It is translated as CASTRGRDTEAFF.